Below are 3 T cell receptor beta chains sequenced from a single sample in a study of CD8+CD57+ T cells in acquired aplastic anemia. Using genomic DNA as the template, TCR beta VDJ and CDR3 profiling was carried out. TCRdb fed the reads into MiXCR, producing one record per CDR3 protein. The sample records about 170,000 distinct CDR3 sequences, 63% being singletons. The material sequenced was sorted CD4+, CD8+, or CD8+CD57+ T cells (not recorded which) from PBMCs. Receptor source: a human donor in good health.

This clonotype appeared many times. The chain joins TRBV6-1 to TRBJ1-2, with D perhaps matching TRBD1 (5 bases). The V gene lost 6 bases and the J gene lost 5 bases, with 16 bases spanning the gap. This CDR3 has 14 amino acids. Germline V lookup: CDR1 MNHNS, CDR2 SASEGT. The CDR3 nucleotides read TGTGCCAGCAGACAATGGGGGGATGGGTATGGCTACACCTTC. This sequence encodes CASRQWGDGYGYTF.

The chain employs TRBV13 and TRBJ2-1; 8 nucleotides match TRBD1. Trimming took 4 bases from V and 5 from J; bases not matched to a gene: 7. The CDR3 is made up of 15 amino acids. Germline CDR1 and CDR2: PRHDT and FYEKMQ (reference sequence). This CDR3 reads CASSSLGTGHNEQFF. The CDR3 coding sequence is TGTGCCAGCAGCTCCCTTGGGACAGGTCACAATGAGCAGTTCTTC.

This clonotype was detected once. The chain has TRBV12-3 or TRBV12-4 and TRBJ2-5, with 14 bases identical to TRBD2. V trimming: 5 bases; J trimming: 5 bases; junction bases outside the gene matches: 10. This CDR3 comprises 17 residues. The CDR3 DNA is TGTGCCAGCAGTCTACCCTGGGGACTAGCGGGAGTGGAGACCCAGTACTTC. Its translation: CASSLPWGLAGVETQYF.